This T cell receptor beta chain is drawn from a study of CD8 T cells in Susac syndrome. Study overall: Patients with Susac syndrome had blood drawn and were at that point therapy-naive, on corticosteroids, or on intravenous immunoglobulin alone.

V shed 4 bases and J shed 5 bases, with 20 bases lying between them. Germline lookup yields CDR1 MGHDK and CDR2 SYGVNS. The CDR3 runs to 16 residues. Random hexamers were used to reverse transcribe an amount of roughly 0.45 to 1 ug RNA. Multiplex PCR with immunoSEQ amplified the TCR beta CDR3 across 54 Vbeta and 13 Jbeta. Each CDR3 protein gets one entry after TCRdb re-called the immunoSEQ multiplex PCR reads with MiXCR. The data show more than 110,000 distinct CDR3 sequences, about 95% seen once. Each Susac syndrome patient had definite or probable disease by recently defined criteria. The clonotype was recovered from a human donor with Susac syndrome. The sequencing sample was made of CD4+ T cells from PBMCs. This chain links TRBV25-1 with TRBJ1-1; maybe TRBD1 (5 bases). For the CDR3, the DNA is TGTGCCAGCAGTGGAGAAAACACGGGGGGTTATACTGAAGCTTTCTTT. Translated: CASSGENTGGYTEAFF.